The next 28 T cell receptor beta chains were all read from a single sample in a study of graft-versus-host responses after intestinal transplantation. What these receptors recognize is not known. Some clones are missing from TCRdb's copy, which holds only in-frame ones; the method was immunoSEQ multiplex PCR. The data show about 96,000 clones, roughly 92% seen once. Sequences were derived from unstimulated CD4+ T cells sorted from spleen or lymph node cells, sampled before intestinal transplant. Every receptor here comes from a human donor who received an intestinal transplant.

This rearrangement joins TRBV5-6 to TRBJ1-2; 8 positions match TRBD1. Germline V gives CDR1 SGHDT, CDR2 YYEEEE. The V gene end was trimmed by 0 bases and the J gene end by 5 bases; junction bases not matched to a gene: 3. The CDR3 totals 14 residues. The CDR3 DNA reads TGTGCCAGCAGCTTGGGGGACAGGACATATGGCTACACCTTC. Its protein is CASSLGDRTYGYTF. The full variable domain, with the rest looked up from reference TRBV5-6 and TRBJ1-2, is DAGVTQSPTHLIKTRGQQVTLRCSPKSGHDTVSWYQQALGQGPQFIFQYYEEEERQRGNFPDRFSGHQFPNYSSELNVNALLLGDSALYLCASSLGDRTYGYTFGSGTRLTVV.

CDR3 sequence reads: CASSSKGTSGRIDEQFF. For the CDR3, the DNA is TGTGCCAGCAGTTCCAAAGGGACTAGCGGGAGGATCGATGAGCAGTTCTTC. J is TRBJ2-1 and V is TRBV28; 15 positions match TRBD2. CDR1 and CDR2 from the germline V gene are MDHEN and SYDVKM. The CDR3 runs to 17 residues. The V and J ends lost 4 bases and 8 bases, in that order; junction bases with no gene match: 9.

The rearrangement joins TRBV5-1 to TRBJ1-6; 9 bases line up with TRBD1. The CDR3 totals 14 residues. V was pared by 5 bases and J by 6 bases, with 3 bases of the junction left unmatched. Germline CDR1 SGHRS, CDR2 YFSETQ. CDR3 amino acids: CASRRDRVNSPLHF. CDR3 coding DNA: TGCGCCAGCAGGCGGGACAGGGTTAATTCACCCCTCCACTTT.

The chain combines TRBV5-1 with TRBJ2-5, with D possibly matching TRBD1 (8 bases). Germline CDR1 reads SGHRS; CDR2 reads YFSETQ. There are 15 residues in the CDR3. V was pared by 4 bases and J by 5 bases, with 18 bases between. CDR3 sequence reads: CASSAGQGGVETQYF. CDR3 DNA sequence: TGCGCCAGCAGCGCAGGACAGGGAGGGGTGGAGACCCAGTACTTC.

The rearrangement joins TRBV2 to TRBJ2-2; D is unclear. The V and J ends lost 4 bases and 3 bases respectively, with 9 bases between them. The CDR3 runs 14 residues. CDR1 and CDR2 (germline): SNHLY, FYNNEI. CDR3 sequence (DNA): TGTGCCAGCAGTGGTGGGGTGGACACCGGGGAGCTGTTTTTT. Protein: CASSGGVDTGELFF. Filled out from reference TRBV2 and TRBJ2-2, the complete variable domain reads EPEVTQTPSHQVTQMGQEVILRCVPISNHLYFYWYRQILGQKVEFLVSFYNNEISEKSEIFDDQFSVERPDGSNFTLKIRSTKLEDSAMYFCASSGGVDTGELFFGEGSRLTVL.

This chain uses TRBV28 with TRBJ1-5; 9 nucleotides match TRBD1. V was clipped by 6 bases and J by 6 bases; unmatched bases: 6. There are 14 residues in the CDR3. The germline gives CDR1 MDHEN, CDR2 SYDVKM. The CDR3 is CASSLRDRAQPQHF. The DNA of the CDR3 is TGTGCCAGCAGCCTGAGGGACAGGGCTCAGCCCCAGCATTTT.

The V call is TRBV6-5, the J call TRBJ1-4, with TRBD1 identical over 7 bases. The CDR3 covers 15 residues. From germline, CDR1 is MNHEY and CDR2 SVGAGI. J gave up 4 bases and V 6 bases, and 8 bases lay outside the gene matches. Written as DNA, the CDR3 is TGTGCCAGCAGAAGGGGGACAGCGATTAATGAAAAACTGTTTTTT. Protein: CASRRGTAINEKLFF.

J is TRBJ1-3 and V is TRBV5-5; D gene unclear. Germline CDR1 SGHKS, CDR2 YYEKEE (reference sequence). The CDR3 consists of 12 residues. Trimming left V 1 base short and J 5 bases short, with 4 bases between. CDR3 sequence reads: CASSLYRNTIYF. CDR3 in DNA: TGTGCCAGCAGCTTGTATAGAAACACCATATATTTT.

A single count supports this clone. This sequence joins TRBV28 and TRBJ2-1, with 7 bases that match TRBD2. This CDR3 comprises 16 residues. V lost 3 bases, J lost 7 bases, and 12 bases stayed unmatched. CDR1 and CDR2 (germline): MDHEN, SYDVKM. Here the CDR3 reads CASSFKRDPPINEQFF. CDR3 nucleotide sequence: TGTGCCAGCAGTTTTAAGCGGGACCCGCCCATAAATGAGCAGTTCTTC.

There are a few counts of this clone. Other DNA sequences in the sample encode the same CDR3. The V gene is TRBV19, the J gene TRBJ2-7; no clear D gene. Germline CDR1 reads LNHDA; CDR2 reads SQIVND (reference sequence). Deletions cut 3 bases from V and 1 base from J, with 7 bases between. CDR3 length: 13 residues. The CDR3 DNA reads as TGTGCCAGTAGTATTGGCCAATCCTACGAGCAGTACTTC. Residues: CASSIGQSYEQYF.

The chain combines TRBV27 with TRBJ2-7; TRBD1 might be the D (6 bases). The V end lost 3 bases, the J end lost 0 bases, and 9 bases lay between the germline ends. Germline CDR1 and CDR2: MNHEY and SMNVEV (reference sequence). The CDR3 length is 14 residues. CDR3 bases: TGTGCCAGCAGTTTGAGGGACAACTCCTACGAGCAGTACTTC. This encodes CASSLRDNSYEQYF.

The chain links TRBV5-1 to TRBJ2-7, with 7 bases aligning to TRBD2. The J segment lost 3 bases and the V segment lost 0 bases, leaving 6 bases of the junction unmatched. Germline-derived CDR1 and CDR2 are SGHRS and YFSETQ. The CDR3 sequence is 15 residues long. This CDR3 is CASSLVSSGLYEQYF. CDR3 in DNA: TGCGCCAGCAGCTTGGTTTCTAGCGGACTCTACGAGCAGTACTTC.

The CDR3 sequence: CAISESMSGWGHEKDYEQYF. The CDR3 DNA reads as TGTGCCATCAGTGAGTCGATGTCTGGATGGGGACACGAAAAAGATTACGAGCAGTACTTC. The chain recombines TRBV10-3 with TRBJ2-5; possible D gene TRBD1, 6 bases. The DNA end is more similar to TRBJ2-7, so the J call may be wrong. The CDR3 runs to 20 residues. CDR1 is ENHRY and CDR2 is SYGVKD in the germline V gene.

The V and J genes are TRBV27 and TRBJ2-3, with 11 bases matching TRBD2. V shed 7 bases, J shed 2 bases, and the junction held 8 bases outside the gene matches. This CDR3 contains 16 residues. Germline values: CDR1 MNHEY, CDR2 SMNVEV (reference sequence). CDR3 residues: CASKTGTSGLTDTQYF. The DNA for the CDR3 is TGTGCCAGCAAAACCGGGACTAGCGGTCTCACAGATACGCAGTATTTT.

The rearrangement joins TRBV11-3 to TRBJ2-5, with D possibly called TRBD1 or TRBD2 (5 bases each). The CDR3 is 13 residues long. The V end lost 8 bases, the J end lost 3 bases, and 13 bases lay between the germline ends. CDR1 and CDR2 (germline): SGHNT, YENEEA. Here the CDR3 DNA reads TGTGCCAGCTCAACCGGGACGGAAGAGACCCAGTACTTC. Translation: CASSTGTEETQYF.

This chain joins TRBV5-1 and TRBJ2-1; 8 positions match TRBD2. The CDR3 spans 13 residues. CDR1 and CDR2 from the germline V gene are SGHRS and YFSETQ. J was trimmed by 13 bases and V by 4 bases; bases with no gene match: 10. CDR3 amino acids: CASSRDSGGGQFF. The CDR3 DNA reads TGCGCCAGCAGCCGGGACTCCGGGGGGGGCCAGTTCTTC. Using reference TRBV5-1 and TRBJ2-1 for the parts outside the CDR3, the full variable domain is KAGVTQTPRYLIKTRGQQVTLSCSPISGHRSVSWYQQTPGQGLQFLFEYFSETQRNKGNFPGRFSGRQFSNSRSEMNVSTLELGDSALYLCASSRDSGGGQFFGPGTRLTVL.

The genes are TRBV7-9 and TRBJ1-2; D unclear. Germline loops: CDR1 SEHNR, CDR2 FQNEAQ (reference sequence). The CDR3 has 15 residues. Trimming pared 2 bases from V and 6 bases from J, leaving 16 bases between. The CDR3 loop reads CASSLQLSKRNGYTF. The CDR3 coding sequence is TGTGCCAGCAGCTTACAACTATCCAAAAGGAATGGCTACACCTTC. Together with reference TRBV7-9 and TRBJ1-2, the CDR3 gives the full variable domain: DTGVSQNPRHKITKRGQNVTFRCDPISEHNRLYWYRQTLGQGPEFLTYFQNEAQLEKSRLLSDRFSAERPKGSFSTLEIQRTEQGDSAMYLCASSLQLSKRNGYTFGSGTRLTVV.

The genes are TRBV25-1 and TRBJ2-1, with 9 bases aligning to TRBD2. J gave up 8 bases and V 5 bases, and 13 bases lay outside the gene matches. Germline V lookup: CDR1 MGHDK, CDR2 SYGVNS. This CDR3 is 16 amino acids long. CDR3 loop: CASSLPLAGAEDEQFF. In DNA, the CDR3 is TGTGCCAGCAGTTTACCCTTAGCGGGAGCTGAAGATGAGCAGTTCTTC.

This clone was detected only once. The chain recombines TRBV6-5 with TRBJ1-2; TRBD1 aligns across 8 bases. Germline V lookup: CDR1 MNHEY, CDR2 SVGAGI. CDR3 size: 16 residues. The V segment lost 2 bases and the J segment 6 bases; nucleotides outside the gene matches: 11. CDR3 sequence (DNA): TGTGCCAGCAGTTACCACCGGACAGGGCGAATAGATGGCTACACCTTC. Translated: CASSYHRTGRIDGYTF.

The CDR3 region is CASRGQGISYEQYF. CDR3 sequence (DNA): TGTGCCAGCAGGGGACAGGGGATCTCCTACGAGCAGTACTTC. This chain links TRBV27 with TRBJ2-7; 10 bases fit TRBD1. The V gene end was trimmed by 6 bases and the J gene end by 0 bases; junction bases not matched to a gene: 2. Germline V gene lookup returns CDR1 MNHEY and CDR2 SMNVEV (reference sequence). The CDR3 is 14 amino acids.

The CDR3 loop is CASSLEMINSPLHF. Here the CDR3 DNA reads TGCGCCAGCAGCTTGGAGATGATTAATTCACCCCTCCACTTT. The chain recombines TRBV5-1 with TRBJ1-6; D ambiguous. The V end was cut by 0 bases, the J end by 6 bases, with 7 bases between. CDR3 length: 14 amino acids. CDR1 and CDR2 from the germline V gene are SGHRS and YFSETQ.

This clone was seen more than once but under ten times. The chain is built from TRBV11-1 and TRBJ1-1; D remains ambiguous. In germline, CDR1 is SGHAT, CDR2 FQDESV (reference sequence). V was shortened by 4 bases and J by 1 base, with 7 bases between the two germline ends. This CDR3 contains 13 residues. The CDR3 sequence: CASSSNENTEAFF. The DNA for the CDR3 is TGTGCCAGCAGCTCCAATGAGAACACTGAAGCTTTCTTT. The full variable domain, its missing parts supplied by reference TRBV11-1 and TRBJ1-1, is EAEVAQSPRYKITEKSQAVAFWCDPISGHATLYWYRQILGQGPELLVQFQDESVVDDSQLPKDRFSAERLKGVDSTLKIQPAELGDSAMYLCASSSNENTEAFFGQGTRLTVV.

The CDR3 DNA is TGTGCCAGCAGTTACGACGAACAGGGGAATGAAAAACTGTTTTTT. It encodes CASSYDEQGNEKLFF. V and J are TRBV6-5 and TRBJ1-4; 7 bases map to TRBD1. Trimming at V came to 2 bases and at J to 5 bases, leaving 5 bases not matched to a gene. Germline assignment: CDR1 MNHEY and CDR2 SVGAGI. The CDR3 is 15 residues long.

CDR3 region: CASSPIGMDTEAFF. In nucleotides, the CDR3 is TGTGCCAGCAGTCCGATCGGGATGGACACTGAAGCTTTCTTT. J is TRBJ1-1 and V is TRBV25-1; D gene ambiguous. The CDR3 length is 14 residues. V shed 5 bases and J shed 3 bases, with 13 bases lying between them. The germline gives CDR1 MGHDK, CDR2 SYGVNS.

The chain couples TRBV20-1 to TRBJ2-7, with no clear D. The CDR3 runs 10 residues. The V end lost 5 bases, the J end lost 7 bases, and 9 bases lay between the germline ends. Per germline, CDR1 DFQATT and CDR2 SNEGSKA (reference sequence). The CDR3 DNA is TGCAGTGCTGTAAGAGATGAGCAGTACTTC. Translation gives CSAVRDEQYF.

CDR3 sequence: CAIRGQGYGYTF. CDR3 coding DNA: TGTGCCATCAGAGGACAGGGTTATGGCTACACCTTC. The rearrangement links TRBV10-3 to TRBJ1-2, with TRBD1 identical over 8 bases. This CDR3 region has 12 residues. Germline V gives CDR1 ENHRY, CDR2 SYGVKD. The V and J ends lost 6 bases and 5 bases, in that order; junction bases with no gene match: 2.

The chain employs TRBV5-4 and TRBJ2-5; maybe TRBD1 (7 bases). In germline, CDR1 is SGHNT, CDR2 YYREEE (reference sequence). V dropped 2 bases and J dropped 5 bases, with 13 bases sitting between them. The CDR3 contains 14 residues. The CDR3, as DNA: TGTGCCAGCAGCTTCGACGCAGGGGGGGAGACCCAGTACTTC. Translating it yields CASSFDAGGETQYF. The variable domain in full, completed from reference TRBV5-4 and TRBJ2-5, reads ETGVTQSPTHLIKTRGQQVTLRCSSQSGHNTVSWYQQALGQGPQFIFQYYREEENGRGNFPPRFSGLQFPNYSSELNVNALELDDSALYLCASSFDAGGETQYFGPGTRLLVL.

This chain links TRBV21-1 with TRBJ1-1. TRBV21-1 is termed a pseudogene. This CDR3 region has 16 residues. The CDR3 region is CASSSHEGRPNTEAFF. CDR3 nucleotides: TGTGCCAGCAGCTCCCACGAAGGAAGACCGAACACTGAAGCTTTCTTT.